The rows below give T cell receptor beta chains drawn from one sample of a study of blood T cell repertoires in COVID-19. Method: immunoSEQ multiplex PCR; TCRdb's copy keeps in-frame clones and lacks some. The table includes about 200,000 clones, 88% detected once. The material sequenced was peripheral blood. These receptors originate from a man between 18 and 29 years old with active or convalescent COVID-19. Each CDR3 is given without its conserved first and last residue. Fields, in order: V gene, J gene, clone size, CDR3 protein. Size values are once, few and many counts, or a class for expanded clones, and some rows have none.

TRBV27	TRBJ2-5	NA	ASSLASGTQETQY
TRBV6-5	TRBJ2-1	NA	ASSRTENNEQF
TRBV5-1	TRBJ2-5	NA	ASSLGQVEETQY
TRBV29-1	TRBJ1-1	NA	SALGGMNTEAF
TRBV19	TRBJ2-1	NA	ASSIAASRIYNEQF
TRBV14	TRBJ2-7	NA	ASSQGWGQGPYEQY
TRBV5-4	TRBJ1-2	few	ASSLGGGRTYGYT
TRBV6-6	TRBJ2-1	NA	ASSRGLAGVTDEQF
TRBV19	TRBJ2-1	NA	ASSRGLADYNEQF
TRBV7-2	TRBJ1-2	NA	ASSPQGVNYGYT
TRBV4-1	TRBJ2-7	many	ASSQDPGSGYEQY
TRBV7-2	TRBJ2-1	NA	ASSWTSGMGEQF
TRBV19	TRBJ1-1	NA	ASSGWDREKGGVNTEAF
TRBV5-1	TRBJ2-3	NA	ASSLGSGGTDTQY
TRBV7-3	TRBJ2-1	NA	ASSLGLAAVDEQF
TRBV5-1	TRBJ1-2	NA	ASSPSRDRLVNYGYT
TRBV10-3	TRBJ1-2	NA	AISDGTGLFDGYT
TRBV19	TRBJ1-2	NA	ASRWQRDNYGYT
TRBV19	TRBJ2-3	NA	ASSLAGVSDTQY
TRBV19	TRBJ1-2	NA	ASSEQGTNGYT
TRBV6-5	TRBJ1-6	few	ASNPTGTPSPLH
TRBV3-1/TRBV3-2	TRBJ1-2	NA	ASSQAWGANYGYT
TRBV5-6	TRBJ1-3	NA	ASSFGRGSGNTIY
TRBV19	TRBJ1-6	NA	AIGTVNSPLH
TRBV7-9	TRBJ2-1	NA	ASSLPFFGLAGINNEQF
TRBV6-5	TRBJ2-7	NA	ASSYPGTSGSYEQY
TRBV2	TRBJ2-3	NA	ASSEGPGLAGADTQY
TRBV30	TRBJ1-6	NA	AWTSRVQSPLH
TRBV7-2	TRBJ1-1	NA	ASSLVGGRVSEAF
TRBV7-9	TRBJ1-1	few	ASSLVAGINTEAF
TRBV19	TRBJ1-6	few	ASSIARTDNSPLH
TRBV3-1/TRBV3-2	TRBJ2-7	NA	ASSPSSPDRTENYEQY
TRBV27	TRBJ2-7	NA	IPHRDTYEQY
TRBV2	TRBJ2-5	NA	ASGQYEKETQY
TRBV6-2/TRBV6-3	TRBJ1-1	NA	ASSYTGTGNTEAF
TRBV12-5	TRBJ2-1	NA	ASGLALPLASAQF
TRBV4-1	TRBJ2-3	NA	ASTGQSTAGGPPDTQY
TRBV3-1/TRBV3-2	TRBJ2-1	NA	ASSGGSSYNEQF
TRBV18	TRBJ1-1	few	ASSPQTDLRTEAF
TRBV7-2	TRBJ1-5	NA	ASSPFSGNHQPQH
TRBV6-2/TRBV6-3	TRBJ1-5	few	ASSLSGGVNQPQH
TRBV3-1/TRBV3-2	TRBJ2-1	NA	ASSPRLGSEQF